Each of the 21 T cell receptor beta chains below was sequenced from the same sample in a study of cytomegalovirus exposure and HLA in healthy donors. Researchers ran the PCR with 60 Vbeta and 13 Jbeta primers. Assay used: immunoSEQ multiplex PCR; TCRdb lists only in-frame clones, some missing. The data contain 130,000 to 150,000 clones, roughly three quarters of them singletons. The sample consisted of PBMCs. The receptors were sampled from a female donor in good health and CMV-seronegative.

This chain joins TRBV4-3 and TRBJ1-2; TRBD1 matches at 8 bases. Germline loops: CDR1 LGHNA, CDR2 YSLEER. V lost 3 bases, J lost 2 bases, and 2 bases stayed unmatched. This CDR3 is built from 14 residues. CDR3 bases: TGCGCCAGCAGCCAGGACAGGGCCAACTATGGCTACACCTTC. Amino acids: CASSQDRANYGYTF.

The rearrangement uses TRBV30 and TRBJ1-3; D unclear. V shed 4 bases and J shed 2 bases, with 9 bases lying between them. The CDR3 totals 13 residues. Germline CDR1 GTSNPN, CDR2 SVGIG (reference sequence). The CDR3 here is CAWTSGTGNTIYF. CDR3 DNA: TGTGCCTGGACCTCAGGTACTGGAAACACCATATATTTT.

The CDR3 is CASRGQSPYNEQFF. For the CDR3, the DNA is TGTGCCAGCAGGGGCCAGAGCCCCTACAATGAGCAGTTCTTC. The chain uses TRBV27 and TRBJ2-1; D remains ambiguous. Germline CDR1 is MNHEY and CDR2 is SMNVEV (reference sequence). This CDR3 is built from 14 residues. V lost 6 bases to trimming and J lost 2 bases, with 11 bases between them.

The chain is built from TRBV28 and TRBJ2-7; 10 positions match TRBD1. Germline CDR1 and CDR2: MDHEN and SYDVKM. The CDR3 covers 14 residues. Trimming removed 6 bases from V and 0 bases from J; junction bases left unmatched: 2. In DNA, the CDR3 is TGTGCCAGCAGGGACAGGGGGAGCTCCTACGAGCAGTACTTC. Translation: CASRDRGSSYEQYF.

The chain combines TRBV4-1 with TRBJ2-2; 7 bases agree with TRBD1. Germline CDR1 MGHRA, CDR2 YSYEKL. The CDR3 has 15 amino acids. V lost 2 bases and J lost 6; bases outside the gene matches: 6. The CDR3: CASSQLTQGPGELFF. CDR3 in DNA: TGCGCCAGCAGCCAACTTACACAGGGGCCCGGGGAGCTGTTTTTT.

This rearrangement joins TRBV7-9 to TRBJ2-3, with a weak D call TRBD1 (6 bases). CDR3 length equals 14 residues. The germline V gene has CDR1 SEHNR and CDR2 FQNEAQ (reference sequence). Trimming cost V 4 bases and J 4 bases, with 12 bases left between them. CDR3 bases: TGTGCCAGCAGCTCGACCAGGGGCGCAGATACGCAGTATTTT. This encodes CASSSTRGADTQYF.

The chain has TRBV10-1 and TRBJ2-7; 8 bases map to TRBD1. Per germline, CDR1 WNHNN and CDR2 SYGVQD (reference sequence). Losses at the gene ends were 6 bases for V and 1 base for J; bases not matched to a gene: 2. The CDR3 consists of 13 residues. The CDR3 protein is CASRDRESYEQYF. Here the CDR3 DNA reads TGCGCCAGCAGGGACAGGGAGTCCTACGAGCAGTACTTC.

This clone has just one count. This chain connects TRBV7-9 to TRBJ2-1; 7 positions match TRBD1. The J segment lost 8 bases and the V segment lost 5 bases, leaving 9 bases of the junction unmatched. Germline CDR1 and CDR2: SEHNR and FQNEAQ (reference sequence). The CDR3 covers 14 residues. The CDR3 nucleotides are TGTGCCAGCAGCCGCCGGGACAGCCAGGATGAGCAGTTCTTC. Protein sequence: CASSRRDSQDEQFF.

This clone was seen only a few times. The chain uses TRBV7-2 and TRBJ1-1; D not resolved. Germline V lookup: CDR1 SGHTA, CDR2 FQGNSA. The CDR3 runs 14 residues. V lost 0 bases, J lost 5 bases, and 10 bases lay in between. The CDR3 DNA reads TGTGCCAGCAGCTTAGCTGGGAGGGTTACTGAAGCTTTCTTT. Amino acids: CASSLAGRVTEAFF.

The chain links TRBV6-6 to TRBJ1-4, with 8 positions matching TRBD1. CDR3 size: 14 residues. Trimming took 2 bases from V and 8 from J; bases not matched to a gene: 4. From germline, CDR1 is MNHNY and CDR2 SVGAGI (reference sequence). For the CDR3, the DNA is TGTGCCAGCAGTTACGACAGGGGAGGGGAAAAACTGTTTTTT. It yields the protein CASSYDRGGEKLFF.

This clone was counted only a few times. The chain recombines TRBV11-3 with TRBJ2-7; D may be TRBD2 (6 bases). The CDR3 spans 13 residues. Germline CDR1 and CDR2: SGHNT and YENEEA. V lost 5 bases, J lost 9 bases, and 17 bases lay in between. The CDR3 region is CASSASGTLGQYF. The CDR3 bases are TGTGCCAGCAGCGCCTCCGGGACTCTGGGGCAGTACTTC.

The V call is TRBV6-1, the J call TRBJ2-7; D gene uncertain. Deletions cut 6 bases from V and 0 bases from J, with 9 bases between. Germline CDR1 reads MNHNS; CDR2 reads SASEGT. The CDR3 sequence is 13 residues long. The CDR3 region is CASSPWSSYEQYF. The CDR3 bases are TGTGCCAGCAGCCCTTGGAGCTCCTACGAGCAGTACTTC.

The gene calls are TRBV19 and TRBJ2-1; D is possibly TRBD1 (5 bases). Germline loops: CDR1 LNHDA, CDR2 SQIVND (reference sequence). Trimming cost V 7 bases and J 3 bases, with 13 bases left between them. The CDR3 has 14 residues. The CDR3 reads CASNKKTDYNEQFF. CDR3 sequence (DNA): TGTGCCAGTAATAAAAAGACAGACTACAATGAGCAGTTCTTC.

The rearrangement uses TRBV28 and TRBJ1-1, with TRBD1 matching over 11 bases. This CDR3 is built from 18 residues. Germline loops: CDR1 MDHEN, CDR2 SYDVKM. The trim removed 1 base at V and 5 bases at J, leaving 12 bases unmatched. This chain's CDR3 is CASSLFGSGDRGITEAFF. The CDR3, as DNA: TGTGCCAGCAGTTTATTTGGCAGTGGGGACAGGGGGATAACTGAAGCTTTCTTT. The whole variable domain, remainder taken from reference TRBV28 and TRBJ1-1, is DVKVTQSSRYLVKRTGEKVFLECVQDMDHENMFWYRQDPGLGLRLIYFSYDVKMKEKGDIPEGYSVSREKKERFSLILESASTNQTSMYLCASSLFGSGDRGITEAFFGQGTRLTVV.

This chain uses TRBV6-6 with TRBJ1-1; D is undetermined. Trimming shortened V by 6 bases and J by 8 bases, and 10 bases separated the two germline ends. The CDR3 sequence is 11 residues long. Germline CDR1 reads MNHNY; CDR2 reads SVGAGI (reference sequence). The CDR3 here is CASSTWPEAFF. Written as DNA, the CDR3 is TGTGCCAGCAGCACGTGGCCCGAAGCTTTCTTT.

J is TRBJ2-5 and V is TRBV19; TRBD2 matches 8 bases. The CDR3 has 15 amino acids. Unmatched junction bases numbered 2, after V lost 1 base and J lost 1 base. Germline CDR1 and CDR2: LNHDA and SQIVND (reference sequence). CDR3 nucleotide sequence: TGTGCCAGTAGTATAGCCGGGGGGGGCCAAGAGACCCAGTACTTC. The encoded protein is CASSIAGGGQETQYF.

This chain links TRBV7-9 with TRBJ2-1; 7 nucleotides align to TRBD1. V shed 5 bases, J shed 3 bases, and the junction held 7 bases outside the gene matches. Germline V gene sequence: CDR1 SEHNR, CDR2 FQNEAQ (reference sequence). This CDR3 spans 15 amino acids. CDR3 bases: TGTGCCAGCAGCCCAGAGGGACAGATCTACAATGAGCAGTTCTTC. Translated: CASSPEGQIYNEQFF.

This clone was seen only once. The chain joins TRBV7-8 to TRBJ2-1, with D perhaps matching TRBD2 (5 bases). V was pared by 1 base and J by 6 bases, with 16 bases between. Germline V gene data show CDR1 as SGHVS and CDR2 as FQNEAQ. The CDR3 sequence is 16 residues long. As DNA, the CDR3 is TGTGCCAGCAGCTTAGTCGGCCCCCCGCGGGCCAATGAGCAGTTCTTC. Translation gives CASSLVGPPRANEQFF.

J is TRBJ1-1 and V is TRBV15; 8 positions match TRBD1. With V trimmed by 3 bases and J by 7 bases, 1 base remained unmatched. The CDR3 has 12 residues. Germline CDR1 and CDR2: LNHNV and YYDKDF (reference sequence). CDR3 protein: CATSSGQGEAFF. CDR3 nucleotide sequence: TGTGCCACCAGCAGTGGACAGGGTGAAGCTTTCTTT.

The chain links TRBV28 to TRBJ2-5; TRBD2 matches at 10 bases. CDR3 length equals 16 residues. In germline, CDR1 is MDHEN, CDR2 SYDVKM. The junction had 11 bases not matched to a gene; V was cut back by 5 bases and J by 5 bases. CDR3 sequence: CASSPPSGLAKETQYF. The CDR3, as DNA: TGTGCCAGCAGTCCCCCCTCGGGACTAGCGAAGGAGACCCAGTACTTC.

This clone was counted at least ten times. The chain is built from TRBV27 and TRBJ1-1, with 10 bases identical to TRBD1. V shed 5 bases and J 11 bases; nucleotides not matched to a gene: 14. Germline V lookup: CDR1 MNHEY, CDR2 SMNVEV (reference sequence). CDR3 length equals 15 residues. The CDR3 DNA reads as TGTGCCAGCAGTCCCCCCGGGACAGGGGCCCTTGGCGCTTTCTTT. This codes for CASSPPGTGALGAFF.